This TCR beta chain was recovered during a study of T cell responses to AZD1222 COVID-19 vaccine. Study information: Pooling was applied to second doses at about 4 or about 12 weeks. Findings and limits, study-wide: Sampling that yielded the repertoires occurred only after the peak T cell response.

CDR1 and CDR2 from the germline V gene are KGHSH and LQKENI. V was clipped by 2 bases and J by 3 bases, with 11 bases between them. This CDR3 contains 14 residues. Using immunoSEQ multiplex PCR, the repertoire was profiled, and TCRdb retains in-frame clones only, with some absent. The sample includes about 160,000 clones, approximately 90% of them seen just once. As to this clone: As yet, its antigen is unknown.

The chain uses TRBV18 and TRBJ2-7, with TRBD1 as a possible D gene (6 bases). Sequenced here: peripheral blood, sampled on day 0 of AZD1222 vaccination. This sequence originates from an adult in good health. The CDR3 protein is CASSPEPRGYEQYF. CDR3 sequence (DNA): TGTGCCAGCTCACCAGAGCCCAGGGGCTACGAGCAGTACTTC.